The T cell receptor beta chain under discussion was sequenced for a study of neoadjuvant nivolumab and ipilimumab in lung cancer. V gave up 6 bases and J gave up 10 bases, with 10 bases separating them. The CDR3 is 11 residues long. Per the germline V gene, CDR1 is SNHLY and CDR2 is FYNNEI. Profiled with immunoSEQ multiplex PCR; TCRdb holds only in-frame clones, not every one. The sample has some 50,000 clones, roughly 90% seen once; the top ten hold 3% to 4%. V gene TRBV2 combines with J gene TRBJ2-1; no firm D call. The TCR sequence derives from an adult with non-small cell lung cancer. Some clones in this sample may be carry-over from other donors' samples. The material sequenced was blood, taken before neoadjuvant nivolumab, alone or with ipilimumab. The CDR3 spells CASSGYREQFF. The CDR3 coding sequence is TGTGCCAGCAGCGGTTACAGAGAGCAGTTCTTC.